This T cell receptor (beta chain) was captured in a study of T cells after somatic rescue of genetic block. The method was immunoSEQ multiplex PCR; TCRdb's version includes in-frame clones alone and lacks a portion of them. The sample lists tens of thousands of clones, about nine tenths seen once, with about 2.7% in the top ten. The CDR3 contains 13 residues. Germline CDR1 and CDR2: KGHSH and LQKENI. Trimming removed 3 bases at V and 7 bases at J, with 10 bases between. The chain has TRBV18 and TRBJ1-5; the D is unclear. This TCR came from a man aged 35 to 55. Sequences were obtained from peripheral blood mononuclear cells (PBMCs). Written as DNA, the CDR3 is TGTGCCAGCTCACCTACCCTGAGGCAGCCCCAGCATTTT. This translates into CASSPTLRQPQHF.